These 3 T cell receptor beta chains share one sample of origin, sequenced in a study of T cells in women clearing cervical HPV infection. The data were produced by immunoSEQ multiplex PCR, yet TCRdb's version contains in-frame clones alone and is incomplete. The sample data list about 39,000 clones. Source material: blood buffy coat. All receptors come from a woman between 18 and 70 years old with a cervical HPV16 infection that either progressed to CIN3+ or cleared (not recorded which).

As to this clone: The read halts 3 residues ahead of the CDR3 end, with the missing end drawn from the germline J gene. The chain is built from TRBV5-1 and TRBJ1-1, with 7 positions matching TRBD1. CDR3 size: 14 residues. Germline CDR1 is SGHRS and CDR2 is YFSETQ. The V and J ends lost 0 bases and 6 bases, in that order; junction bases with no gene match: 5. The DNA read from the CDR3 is TGCGCCAGCAGCTTGGGGTTTACAGGGGCTGAA. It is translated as CASSLGFTGAE. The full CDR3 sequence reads CASSLGFTGAEAFF.

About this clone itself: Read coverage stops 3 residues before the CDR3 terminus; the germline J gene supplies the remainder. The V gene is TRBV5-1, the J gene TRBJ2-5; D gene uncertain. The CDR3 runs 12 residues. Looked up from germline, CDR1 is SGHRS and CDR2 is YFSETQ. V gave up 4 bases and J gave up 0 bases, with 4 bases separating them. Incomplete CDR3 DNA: TGCGCCAGCAGCACAAACCAAGAGACC. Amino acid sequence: CASSTNQET. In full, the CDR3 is CASSTNQETQYF.

Here the CDR3 reads CASGRESNEQFF. Partial CDR3 DNA: TGTGCTAGTGGCAGGGAGTCCAATGAG. The V gene is TRBV12-5, the J gene TRBJ2-1, with D perhaps being TRBD1 or TRBD2 (5 bases each). The read is 3 residues too short to cover the CDR3 end, so that end is filled in from the germline J gene. Trimming took 6 bases from V and 6 from J, leaving 9 bases between them. Germline V CDR1 and CDR2: LGHNT, FRNRAP. The CDR3 is made up of 12 amino acids.